This T cell receptor (beta chain) emerged from a study of blood T cells in healthy people across ages. Whole-study findings and limits: Greater diversity and more naive CD4+ cells were seen in long-lived donors than in aged donors.

Using a J-beta primer mix together with a sample-barcoded 5' primer, a second PCR was run for roughly 7 to 12 cycles. TCRdb analysed the 5' RACE reads with MiXCR anew, one entry per CDR3 protein. This table has over 1,500,000 distinct CDR3 sequences, roughly 52% appearing once. Healthy Caucasians from Russia aged about 6 to 90 served as donors. At least 6 million PBMCs were isolated per sample. Points on this clonotype: Its antigen is still unknown.

The sequence was collected from a woman aged 40 to 55 in good health. Sequences were obtained from blood.

CDR3 sequence reads: CASSSGLAGGAYEQYF. The CDR3 nucleotides read TGTGCCAGCAGTTCCGGACTAGCGGGGGGAGCCTACGAGCAGTACTTC. The chain couples TRBV27 to TRBJ2-7; 14 bases line up with TRBD2. The CDR3 spans 16 residues. Germline V gene data show CDR1 as MNHEY and CDR2 as SMNVEV (reference sequence). V was pared by 4 bases and J by 2 bases, with 4 bases of the junction left unmatched.